Listed here is a single T cell receptor (beta chain). Antigen: not known. Trimming removed 9 bases from V and 3 bases from J, with 15 bases in between. The germline gives CDR1 KGHDR, CDR2 SFDVKD. The CDR3 is 14 residues long. Sequencing used immunoSEQ v3. The protocol was immunoSEQ multiplex PCR, while the TCRdb copy is restricted to in-frame clones and leaves out a portion. The table includes more than 90,000 clones, under 70% detected once. Described time point: pre-treatment sample, taken before nivolumab and TIL therapy. Pleural nodules or supraclavicular lymph nodes made up most of the excised metastases sampled. The record originates from a study of TIL therapy for anti-PD-1-resistant metastatic lung cancer. Study at large: Four tumors were EGFR-mutant and two were ALK-rearranged. Median tumor mutation burden was roughly 1.5 mutations per megabase. Overall study results and limits: Many TIL product clones were absent from baseline tumor, suggesting clonal contraction. This highly selected cohort may not generalize to typical lung cancer patients.

This clonotype originated in a person aged 25 to 85 with non-small cell lung cancer. The material sequenced was tumor tissue, taken at baseline. This chain connects TRBV24-1 to TRBJ2-3; D perhaps matches TRBD1 (5 bases). Written as DNA, the CDR3 is TGTGCCACCCTAAGCAGGGTGGAGACAGATACGCAGTATTTT. Its translation is CATLSRVETDTQYF.